This TCR beta chain was observed in a study of CD8+ T cells in alopecia areata. Regarding the study as a whole: Sequences from scalp samples also cover resident alphabeta T cells of normal skin. Shared TCR sequences were less clear between patients than in mice, possibly partly from HLA diversity.

In regard to this clone: What it recognizes is unknown.

cDNA prepared by RNA extraction and subsequent reverse transcription served as the template for sequencing. Here immunoSEQ multiplex PCR was the method, and the copy in TCRdb shows in-frame clones only, minus some. The table includes fewer than 150,000 clones, approximately 58% detected once. The material was CD4+ T cells sorted from blood, obtained at week 0. The clonotype originates from a human donor with alopecia areata.

CDR3 nucleotide sequence: TGTGCCAGCAGAGCCAGGGTCCACGAGCAGTACTTC. Translated: CASRARVHEQYF. The V call is TRBV2, the J call TRBJ2-7, with D perhaps matching TRBD1 (5 bases). The CDR3 length is 12 residues. V lost 6 bases and J 5 bases, leaving 11 bases between the germline ends. The germline V gene has CDR1 SNHLY and CDR2 FYNNEI.